The clone carrying this T cell receptor beta chain was seen many times. This specimen belongs to a study of T-cell reconstitution after alpha-beta-depleted transplantation in children. The library targeted TCRbeta and was prepared with unique molecular identifiers. TCRdb reanalysed the PCR reads using MiXCR and keeps one entry per CDR3 protein. The table shows hundreds of thousands of distinct CDR3 sequences, with approximately 16% occurring only once. Sequences were derived from PBMCs from the stem cell graft donor, sampled from the stem cell graft. The TCR originated in a human donor who donated a stem cell graft to a child with acute myeloid leukemia.

As DNA, the CDR3 is TGCAGCCTGACAGGGAAGGAAACAGATACGCAGTATTTT. It encodes CSLTGKETDTQYF. V gene TRBV29-1 combines with J gene TRBJ2-3, with 7 nucleotides matching TRBD1. Germline-derived CDR1 and CDR2 are SQVTM and ANQGSEA. J gave up 3 bases and V 8 bases, and 8 bases lay outside the gene matches. The CDR3 is made up of 13 amino acids.